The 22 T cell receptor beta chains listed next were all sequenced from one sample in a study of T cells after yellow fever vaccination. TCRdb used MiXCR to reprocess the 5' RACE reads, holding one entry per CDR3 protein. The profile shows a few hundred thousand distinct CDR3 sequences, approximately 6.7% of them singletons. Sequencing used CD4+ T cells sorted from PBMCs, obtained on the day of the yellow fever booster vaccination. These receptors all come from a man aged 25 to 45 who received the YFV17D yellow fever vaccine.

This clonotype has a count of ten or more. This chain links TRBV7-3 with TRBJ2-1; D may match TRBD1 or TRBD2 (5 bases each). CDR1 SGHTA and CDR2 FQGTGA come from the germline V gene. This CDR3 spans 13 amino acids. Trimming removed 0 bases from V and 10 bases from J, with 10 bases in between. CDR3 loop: CASSLTTGTEQFF. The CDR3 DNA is TGTGCCAGCAGCTTAACCACCGGGACCGAGCAGTTCTTC.

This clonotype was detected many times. The CDR3 region has the DNA TGTGCCATCAGTAACCGGGACAGAGGTGAAGCTTTCTTT. The encoded protein is CAISNRDRGEAFF. The V and J genes are TRBV10-3 and TRBJ1-1, with TRBD1 identical over 7 bases. Trimming cost V 5 bases and J 7 bases; bases outside gene matches: 7. Germline V lookup: CDR1 ENHRY, CDR2 SYGVKD. CDR3 length equals 13 residues.

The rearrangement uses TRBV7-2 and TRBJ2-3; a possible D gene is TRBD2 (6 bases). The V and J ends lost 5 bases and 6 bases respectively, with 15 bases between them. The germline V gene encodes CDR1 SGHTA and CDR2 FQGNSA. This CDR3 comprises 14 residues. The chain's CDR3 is CASSRDFSRDTQYF. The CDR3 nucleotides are TGTGCCAGCAGCCGGGACTTTTCAAGGGATACGCAGTATTTT.

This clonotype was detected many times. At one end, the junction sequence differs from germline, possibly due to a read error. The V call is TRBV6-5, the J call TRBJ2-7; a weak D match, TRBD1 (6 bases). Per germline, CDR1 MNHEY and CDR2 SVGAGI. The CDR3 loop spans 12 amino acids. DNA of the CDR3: TGCGCCAGCAGCTTGGACAGATACGAGCAGTACTTC. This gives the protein CASSLDRYEQYF.

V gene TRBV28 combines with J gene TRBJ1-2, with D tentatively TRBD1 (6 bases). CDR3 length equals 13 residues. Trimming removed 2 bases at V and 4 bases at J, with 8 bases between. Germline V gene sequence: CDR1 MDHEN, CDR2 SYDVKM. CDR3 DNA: TGTGCCAGCAGTTTAGGACAGCTCTATGGCTACACCTTC. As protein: CASSLGQLYGYTF.

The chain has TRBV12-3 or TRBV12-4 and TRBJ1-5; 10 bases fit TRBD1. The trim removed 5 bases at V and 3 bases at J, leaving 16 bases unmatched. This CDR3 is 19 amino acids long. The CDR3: CASSPGGQGNRKFNQPQHF. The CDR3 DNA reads TGTGCCAGCAGTCCTGGGGGACAGGGGAACCGCAAATTCAATCAGCCCCAGCATTTT.

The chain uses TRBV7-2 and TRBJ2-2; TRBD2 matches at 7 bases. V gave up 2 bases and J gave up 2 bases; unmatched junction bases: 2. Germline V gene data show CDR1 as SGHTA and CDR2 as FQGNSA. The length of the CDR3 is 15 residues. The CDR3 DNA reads TGTGCCAGCAGCTTATGGGGACTAAACACCGGGGAGCTGTTTTTT. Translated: CASSLWGLNTGELFF.

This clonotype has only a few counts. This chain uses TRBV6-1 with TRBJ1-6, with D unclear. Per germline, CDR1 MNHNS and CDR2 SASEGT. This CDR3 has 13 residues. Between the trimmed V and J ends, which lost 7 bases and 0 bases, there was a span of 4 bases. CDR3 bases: TGTGCCAGCATGAGCTCCTATAATTCACCCCTCCACTTT. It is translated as CASMSSYNSPLHF.

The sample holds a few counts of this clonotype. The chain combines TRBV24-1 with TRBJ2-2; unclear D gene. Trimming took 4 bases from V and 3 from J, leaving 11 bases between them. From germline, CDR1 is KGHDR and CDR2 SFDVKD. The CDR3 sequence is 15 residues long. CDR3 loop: CATSEASGHTGELFF. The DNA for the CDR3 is TGTGCCACCAGTGAAGCTTCCGGGCACACCGGGGAGCTGTTTTTT.

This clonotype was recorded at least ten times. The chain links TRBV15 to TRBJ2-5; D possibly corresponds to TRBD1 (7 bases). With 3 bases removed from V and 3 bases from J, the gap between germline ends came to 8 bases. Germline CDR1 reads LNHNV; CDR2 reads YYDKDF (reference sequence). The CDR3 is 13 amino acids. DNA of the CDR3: TGTGCCACCAGCAGCAGGGGGGAAGAGACCCAGTACTTC. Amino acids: CATSSRGEETQYF.

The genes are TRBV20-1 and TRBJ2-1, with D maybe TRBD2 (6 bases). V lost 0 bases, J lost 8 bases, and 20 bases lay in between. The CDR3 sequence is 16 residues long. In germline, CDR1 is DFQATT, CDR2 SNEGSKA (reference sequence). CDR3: CSARDPAVRPGDEQFF. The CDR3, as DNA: TGCAGTGCTAGAGACCCAGCCGTCCGACCGGGGGATGAGCAGTTCTTC.

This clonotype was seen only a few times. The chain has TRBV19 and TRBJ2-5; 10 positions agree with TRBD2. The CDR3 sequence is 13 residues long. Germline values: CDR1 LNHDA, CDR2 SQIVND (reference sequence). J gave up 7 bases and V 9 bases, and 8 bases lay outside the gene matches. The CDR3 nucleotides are TGTGCCAGCGGGACTAGCGCAACTGGGACCCAGTACTTC. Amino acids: CASGTSATGTQYF.

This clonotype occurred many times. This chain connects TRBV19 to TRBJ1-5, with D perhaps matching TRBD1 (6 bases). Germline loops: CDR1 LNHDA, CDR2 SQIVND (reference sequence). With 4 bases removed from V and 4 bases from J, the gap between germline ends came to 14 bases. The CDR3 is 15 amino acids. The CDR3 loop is CASSTTGFSNQPQHF. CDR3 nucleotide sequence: TGTGCCAGTAGTACAACAGGGTTTTCGAATCAGCCCCAGCATTTT.

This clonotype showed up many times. The CDR3 nucleotides read TGTGCCAGCAGCTTAAAAGGGGGACTCGCCTCTGATACGCAGTATTTT. It translates to CASSLKGGLASDTQYF. The rearrangement uses TRBV7-6 and TRBJ2-3; either TRBD1 or TRBD2 may supply D (6 bases each). Germline-derived CDR1 and CDR2 are SGHVS and FNYEAQ. This CDR3 region has 16 residues. The V gene lost 2 bases and the J gene lost 6 bases, with 18 bases spanning the gap.

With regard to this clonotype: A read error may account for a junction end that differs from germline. CDR3 amino acids: CTSSLTGGNGRGTDTQYF. In DNA, the CDR3 is TGCACCAGCAGCTTGACAGGGGGCAACGGGCGTGGGACAGATACGCAGTATTTT. The chain recombines TRBV5-1 with TRBJ2-3; 10 nucleotides agree with TRBD1. CDR1 is SGHRS and CDR2 is YFSETQ in the germline V gene. The CDR3 length is 18 residues.

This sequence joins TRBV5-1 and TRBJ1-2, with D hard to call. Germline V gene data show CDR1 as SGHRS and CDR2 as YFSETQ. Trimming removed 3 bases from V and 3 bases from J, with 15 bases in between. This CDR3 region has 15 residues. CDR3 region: CASSWSGESDYGYTF. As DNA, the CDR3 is TGCGCCAGCAGCTGGAGCGGGGAATCGGACTATGGCTACACCTTC.

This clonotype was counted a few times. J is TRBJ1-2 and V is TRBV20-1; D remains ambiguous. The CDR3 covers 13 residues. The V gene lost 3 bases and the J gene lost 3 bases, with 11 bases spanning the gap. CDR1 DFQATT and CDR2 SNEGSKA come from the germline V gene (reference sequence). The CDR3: CSARSGVDYGYTF. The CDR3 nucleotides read TGCAGTGCTAGGTCCGGGGTCGACTATGGCTACACCTTC.

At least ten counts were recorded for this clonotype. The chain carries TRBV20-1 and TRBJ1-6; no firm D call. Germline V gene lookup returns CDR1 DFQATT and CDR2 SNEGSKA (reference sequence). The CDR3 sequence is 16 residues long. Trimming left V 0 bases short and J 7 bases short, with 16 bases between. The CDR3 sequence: CSARDLANGLNSPLHF. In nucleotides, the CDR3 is TGCAGTGCTAGAGATCTAGCGAACGGCTTGAATTCACCCCTCCACTTT.

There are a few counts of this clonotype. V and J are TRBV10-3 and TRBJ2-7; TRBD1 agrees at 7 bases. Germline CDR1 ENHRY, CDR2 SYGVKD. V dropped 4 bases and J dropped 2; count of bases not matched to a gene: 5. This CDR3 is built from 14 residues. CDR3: CAISGDRDPYEQYF. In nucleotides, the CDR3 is TGTGCCATCAGTGGTGACAGGGACCCCTACGAGCAGTACTTC.

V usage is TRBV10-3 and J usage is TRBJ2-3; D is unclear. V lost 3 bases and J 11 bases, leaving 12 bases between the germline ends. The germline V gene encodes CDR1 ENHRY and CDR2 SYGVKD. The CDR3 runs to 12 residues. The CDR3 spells CAISDDLLKQYF. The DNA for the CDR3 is TGTGCCATCAGTGATGACCTCCTGAAGCAGTATTTT.

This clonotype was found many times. The CDR3 sequence: CAIRQGLNTEAFF. The CDR3 DNA reads TGTGCCATCAGACAGGGATTGAACACTGAAGCTTTCTTT. The chain uses TRBV10-3 and TRBJ1-1, with a tentative D call TRBD1 (6 bases). The CDR3 has 13 amino acids. V shed 6 bases and J shed 0 bases, with 8 bases lying between them. Germline values: CDR1 ENHRY, CDR2 SYGVKD.

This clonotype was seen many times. CDR3 protein: CASSRRRGQGTDTQYF. CDR3 bases: TGTGCCAGTAGTCGCCGTCGGGGACAGGGGACAGATACGCAGTATTTT. V is TRBV19 and J is TRBJ2-3, with 10 bases that match TRBD1. CDR3 length equals 16 residues. The germline V gene encodes CDR1 LNHDA and CDR2 SQIVND (reference sequence). Trimming cost V 5 bases and J 3 bases; bases outside gene matches: 8.